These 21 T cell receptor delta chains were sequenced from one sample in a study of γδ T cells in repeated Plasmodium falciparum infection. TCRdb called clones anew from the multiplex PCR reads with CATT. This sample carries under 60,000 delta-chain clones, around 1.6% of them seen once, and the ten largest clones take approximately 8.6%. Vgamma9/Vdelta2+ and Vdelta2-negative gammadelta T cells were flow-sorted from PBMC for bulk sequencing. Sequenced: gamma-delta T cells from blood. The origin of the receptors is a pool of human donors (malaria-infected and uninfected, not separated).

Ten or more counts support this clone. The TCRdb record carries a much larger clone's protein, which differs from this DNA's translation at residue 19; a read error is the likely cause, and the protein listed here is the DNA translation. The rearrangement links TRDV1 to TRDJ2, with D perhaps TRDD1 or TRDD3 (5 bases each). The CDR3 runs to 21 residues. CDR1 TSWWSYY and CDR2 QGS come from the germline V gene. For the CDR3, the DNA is TGTGCTCTTGGGGAAGAGTCGTACCATGAAATGGGCAAAGGGGAGACAGCACAACCCTTCTTT. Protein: CALGEESYHEMGKGETAQPFF.

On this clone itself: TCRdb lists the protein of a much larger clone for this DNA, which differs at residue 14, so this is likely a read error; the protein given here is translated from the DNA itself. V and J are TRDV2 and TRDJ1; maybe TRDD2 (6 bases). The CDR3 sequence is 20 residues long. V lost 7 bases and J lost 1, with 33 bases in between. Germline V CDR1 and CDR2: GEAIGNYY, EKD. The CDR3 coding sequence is TGTGCCTGCAAGCTCTACACTCCTTCCCGGGGACTTATTTCCACCGATAAACTCATCTTT. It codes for CACKLYTPSRGLISTDKLIF.

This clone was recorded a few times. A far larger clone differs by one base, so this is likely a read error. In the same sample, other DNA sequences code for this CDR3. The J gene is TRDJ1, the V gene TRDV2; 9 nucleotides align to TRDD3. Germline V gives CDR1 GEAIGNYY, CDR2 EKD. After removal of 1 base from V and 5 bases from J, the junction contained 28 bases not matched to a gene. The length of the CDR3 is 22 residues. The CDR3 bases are TGTGCCTGTGACACGCCGGTACTGGGGGACCACCGTCCGCCTCCGGGGACAGATAAACTCATCTTT. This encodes CACDTPVLGDHRPPPGTDKLIF.

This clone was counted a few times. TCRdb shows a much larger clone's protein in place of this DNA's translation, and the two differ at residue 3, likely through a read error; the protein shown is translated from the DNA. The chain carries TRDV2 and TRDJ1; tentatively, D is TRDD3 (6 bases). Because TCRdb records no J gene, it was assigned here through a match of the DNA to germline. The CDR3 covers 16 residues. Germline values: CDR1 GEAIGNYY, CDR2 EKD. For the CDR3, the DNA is TGTGCCCGTGACACCTTGGGGGCCTACCACACCGATAAACTCATCTTT. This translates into CARDTLGAYHTDKLIF.

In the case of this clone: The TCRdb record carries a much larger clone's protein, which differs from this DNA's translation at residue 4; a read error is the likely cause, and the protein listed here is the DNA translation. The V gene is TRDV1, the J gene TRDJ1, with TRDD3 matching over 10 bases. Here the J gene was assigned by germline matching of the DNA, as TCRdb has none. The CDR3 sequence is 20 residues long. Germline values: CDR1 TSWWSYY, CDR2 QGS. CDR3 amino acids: CALEENSCGLLLWGIQKLIF. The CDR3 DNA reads TGTGCTCTTGAGGAAAATTCCTGCGGCCTTCTCCTGTGGGGGATACAGAAACTCATCTTT.

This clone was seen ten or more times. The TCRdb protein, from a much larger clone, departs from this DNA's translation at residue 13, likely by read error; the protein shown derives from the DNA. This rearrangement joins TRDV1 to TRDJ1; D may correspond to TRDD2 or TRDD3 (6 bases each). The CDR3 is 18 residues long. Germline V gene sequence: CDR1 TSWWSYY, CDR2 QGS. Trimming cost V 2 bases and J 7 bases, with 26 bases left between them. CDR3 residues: CALGEGPSAPGDGGKLIF. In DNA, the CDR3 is TGTGCTCTTGGGGAAGGGCCTTCCGCCCCCGGGGATGGGGGTAAACTCATCTTT.

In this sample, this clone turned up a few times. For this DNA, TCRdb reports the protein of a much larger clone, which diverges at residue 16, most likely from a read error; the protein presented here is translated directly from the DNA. The CDR3 spells CALGESRVRLGIPDKPIF. The CDR3 DNA reads TGTGCTCTTGGGGAAAGTCGGGTACGTTTGGGGATTCCCGATAAACCCATCTTT. The rearrangement links TRDV1 to TRDJ1; a weak D match, TRDD3 (6 bases). Per the germline V gene, CDR1 is TSWWSYY and CDR2 is QGS. The CDR3 has 18 amino acids.

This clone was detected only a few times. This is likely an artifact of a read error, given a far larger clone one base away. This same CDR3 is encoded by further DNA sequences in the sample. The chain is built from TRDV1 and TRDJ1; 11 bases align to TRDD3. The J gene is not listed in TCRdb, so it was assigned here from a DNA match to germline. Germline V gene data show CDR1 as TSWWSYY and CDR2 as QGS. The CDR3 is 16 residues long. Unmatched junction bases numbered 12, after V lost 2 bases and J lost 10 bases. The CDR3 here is CALGELALLGDTRLIF. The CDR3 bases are TGTGCTCTTGGGGAATTAGCCTTGCTGGGGGATACAAGACTCATCTTT.

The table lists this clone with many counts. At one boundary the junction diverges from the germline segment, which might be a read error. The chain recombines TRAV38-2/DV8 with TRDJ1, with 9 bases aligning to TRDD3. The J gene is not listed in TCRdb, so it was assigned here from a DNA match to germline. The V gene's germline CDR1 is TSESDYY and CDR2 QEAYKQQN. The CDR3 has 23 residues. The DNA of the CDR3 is TGTGCTTATAGGAGCGCGTTCATCTCCTGGGGGATGCTCGCCCCCCCTTACACTGATAAACTCATCTTT. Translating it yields CAYRSAFISWGMLAPPYTDKLIF.

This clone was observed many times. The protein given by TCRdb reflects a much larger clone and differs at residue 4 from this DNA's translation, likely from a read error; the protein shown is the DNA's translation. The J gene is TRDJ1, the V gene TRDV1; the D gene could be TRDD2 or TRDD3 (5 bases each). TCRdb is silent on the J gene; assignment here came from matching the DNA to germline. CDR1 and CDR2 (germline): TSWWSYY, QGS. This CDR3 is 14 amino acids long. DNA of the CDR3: TGTGCTCTTTGGGAACTTCCGATACCGGGTAAACTCATCTTT. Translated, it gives CALWELPIPGKLIF.

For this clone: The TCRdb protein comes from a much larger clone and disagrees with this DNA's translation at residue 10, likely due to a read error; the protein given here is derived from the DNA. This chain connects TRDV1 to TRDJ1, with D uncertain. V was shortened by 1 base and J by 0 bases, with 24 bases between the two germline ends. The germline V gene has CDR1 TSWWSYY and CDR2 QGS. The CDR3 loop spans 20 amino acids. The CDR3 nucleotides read TGTGCTCTTGGGGAACCCGCAACTCAGGCAGTGATGGCGTACACCGATAAACTCATCTTT. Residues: CALGEPATQAVMAYTDKLIF.

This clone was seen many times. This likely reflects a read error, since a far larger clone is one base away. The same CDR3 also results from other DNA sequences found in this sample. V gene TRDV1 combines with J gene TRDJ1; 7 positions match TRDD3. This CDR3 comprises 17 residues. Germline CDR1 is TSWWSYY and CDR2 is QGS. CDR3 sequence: CALGGIGGDLYTDKLIF. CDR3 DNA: TGTGCTCTTGGGGGAATAGGGGGGGATCTGTACACCGATAAGCTCATCTTT.

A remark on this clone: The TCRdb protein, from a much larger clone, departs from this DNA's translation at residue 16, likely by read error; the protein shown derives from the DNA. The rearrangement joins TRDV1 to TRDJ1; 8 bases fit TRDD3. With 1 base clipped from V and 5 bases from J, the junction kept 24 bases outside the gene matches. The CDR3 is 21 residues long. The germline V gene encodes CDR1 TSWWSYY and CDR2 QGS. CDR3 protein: CALGEHRMRLGALLLWDKLIF. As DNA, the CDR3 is TGTGCTCTTGGGGAACACCGCATGCGACTGGGGGCTCTCCTTCTCTGGGATAAACTCATCTTT.

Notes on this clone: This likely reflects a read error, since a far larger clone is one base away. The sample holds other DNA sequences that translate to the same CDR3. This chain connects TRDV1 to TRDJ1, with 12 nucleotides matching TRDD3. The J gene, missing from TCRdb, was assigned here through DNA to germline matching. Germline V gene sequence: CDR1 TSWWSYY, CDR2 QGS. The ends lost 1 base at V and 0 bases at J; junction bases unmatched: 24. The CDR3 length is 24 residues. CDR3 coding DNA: TGTGCTCTTGGGGAACCCACCTTTTTCTGTCCTAACTGGGGGATACCTTGCTACACCGATAAACTCATCTTT. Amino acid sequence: CALGEPTFFCPNWGIPCYTDKLIF.

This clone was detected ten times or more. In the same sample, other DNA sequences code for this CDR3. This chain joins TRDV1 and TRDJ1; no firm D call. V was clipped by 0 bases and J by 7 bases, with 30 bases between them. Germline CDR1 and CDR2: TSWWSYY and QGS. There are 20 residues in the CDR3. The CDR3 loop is CALGELSTLYPCSTSTKLIF. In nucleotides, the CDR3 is TGTGCTCTTGGGGAACTCTCTACACTGTACCCTTGTAGTACTAGTACTAAACTCATCTTT.

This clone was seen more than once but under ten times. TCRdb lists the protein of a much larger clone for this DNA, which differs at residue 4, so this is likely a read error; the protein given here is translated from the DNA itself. As DNA, the CDR3 is TGTGCCTGTATCCCAGGTACTGAGGCCCTAAAACTCATCTTT. Its translation is CACIPGTEALKLIF. V gene TRDV2 combines with J gene TRDJ1; D is uncertain. The J gene was missing in TCRdb and was found by matching the end of the DNA to germline. Germline CDR1 reads GEAIGNYY; CDR2 reads EKD. CDR3 length: 14 amino acids. V was pared by 6 bases and J by 8 bases, with 21 bases between.

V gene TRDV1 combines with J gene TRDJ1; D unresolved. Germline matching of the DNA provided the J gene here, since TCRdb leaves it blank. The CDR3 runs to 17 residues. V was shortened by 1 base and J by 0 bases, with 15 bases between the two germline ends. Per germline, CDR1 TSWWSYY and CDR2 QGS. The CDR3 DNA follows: TGTGCTCTTGGGGAACGAAAGACTACGAGGGACACCGATAAACTCATCTTT. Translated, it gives CALGERKTTRDTDKLIF.

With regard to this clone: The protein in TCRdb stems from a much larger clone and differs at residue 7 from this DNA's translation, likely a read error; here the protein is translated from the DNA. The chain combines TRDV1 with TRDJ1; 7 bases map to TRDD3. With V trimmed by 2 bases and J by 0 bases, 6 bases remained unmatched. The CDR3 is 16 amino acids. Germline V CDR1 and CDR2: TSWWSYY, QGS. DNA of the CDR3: TGTGCTCTTGGGGAAGCCTGGCTGGGGGACACCGATAAACTCATCTTT. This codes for CALGEAWLGDTDKLIF.

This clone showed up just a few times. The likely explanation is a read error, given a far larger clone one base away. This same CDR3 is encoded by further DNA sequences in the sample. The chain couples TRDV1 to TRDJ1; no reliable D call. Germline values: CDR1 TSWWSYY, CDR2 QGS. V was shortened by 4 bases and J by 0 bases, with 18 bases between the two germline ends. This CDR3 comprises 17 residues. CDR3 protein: CALGVPPRLRYTDKLIF. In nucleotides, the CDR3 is TGTGCTCTTGGGGTCCCCCCCCGTCTACGGTACACCGATAAACTCATCTTT.

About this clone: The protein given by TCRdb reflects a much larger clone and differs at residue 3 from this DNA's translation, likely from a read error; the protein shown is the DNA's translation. CDR3 bases: TGTGCCAGTGACAGCAATGGGATAAATAAACTCATCTTT. Protein: CASDSNGINKLIF. The V and J genes are TRDV2 and TRDJ1; TRDD3 is a possible D gene (6 bases). The J gene, not given by TCRdb, was assigned here from a germline match of the nucleotide sequence. Germline lookup yields CDR1 GEAIGNYY and CDR2 EKD. CDR3 length equals 13 residues.

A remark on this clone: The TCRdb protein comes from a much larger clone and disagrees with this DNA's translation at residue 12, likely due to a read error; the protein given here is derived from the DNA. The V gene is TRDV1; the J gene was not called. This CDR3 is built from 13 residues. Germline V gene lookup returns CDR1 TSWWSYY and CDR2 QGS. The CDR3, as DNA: TGTGCTCTTGGGGAATTTCGCAGCGATAAACTCACCTTT. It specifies CALGEFRSDKLTF.